This T cell receptor (beta chain) is from a study of human CD8 memory T cell subsets. Regarding the study as a whole: This study sequenced only the T cell receptor beta chains and no others.

The TCR beta sequencing libraries came from UMI-labeled 5' RACE. Original methodology: Clonotype counts of functional CDR3 beta ranged from about 2,900 to 18,000 in each TCR beta library. TCRdb reworked the 5' RACE reads into one entry per CDR3 protein, no DNA. The V and J calls come from TCRdb's annotation, not from the publication. The sample table includes roughly 5,000 distinct CDR3 sequences. The study used negative magnetic separation to enrich total CD8+ T cells. The authors obtained RNA from duplicate vials, each holding about 150,000 sorted CD8+ T cells, for every subset. With regard to this clonotype: Antigen: not known.

The specimen was CD8+ effector memory T cells (TEM) sorted from PBMCs. As for subset: effector memory CD8 T cells, CCR7- CD45RO+ CD95+. This clonotype was sampled from a human donor in good health.

The CDR3 sequence: CASSIVTGINQPQHF. This sequence joins TRBV19 and TRBJ1-5; TCRdb lists TRBD1, though no DNA is available to test this call. Germline CDR1 LNHDA, CDR2 SQIVND (reference sequence). CDR3 size: 15 residues.